These T cell receptor beta chains were read from a single sample in a study of graft-versus-host responses after intestinal transplantation. Sequencing used immunoSEQ multiplex PCR; TCRdb keeps in-frame clones, though not all of them. Of fewer than 120,000 clones in the sample, 90% to 95% are singletons; the top ten hold roughly 0.5%. The antigens of these receptors remain unknown. The sample in question was unstimulated CD8+ T cells sorted from spleen or lymph node cells, obtained before intestinal transplant. These receptors were collected from a human donor who received an intestinal transplant. The CDR3 runs from the conserved cysteine through the conserved F or W. The order of the fields is J gene, D gene, clone size, V gene, CDR3 DNA, CDR3 protein. A D gene is named only where the DNA matches it firmly. Some rows mark clone size as missing; the rest say once, few, many or name a class of expanded clone.

TRBJ2-7 | - | - | TRBV19 | TGTGCCAGTAGCCCCACGTACGAGCGGGTGTTCTACGAGCAGTACTTC | CASSPTYERVFYEQYF
TRBJ1-2 | TRBD1 | few | TRBV7-9 | TGTGCCAGCAGCTTATCGACAGGGTACTATGGCTACACCTTC | CASSLSTGYYGYTF
TRBJ2-7 | TRBD1 | - | TRBV11-2 | TGTGCCAGCAGCTTATGGACAGGGAGAGGAGTCTCCTACGAGCAGTACTTC | CASSLWTGRGVSYEQYF
TRBJ2-1 | - | - | TRBV11-2 | TGTGCCAGCAGCTTGCAGGACTCCTACAATGAGCAGTTCTTC | CASSLQDSYNEQFF
TRBJ2-1 | TRBD2 | - | TRBV19 | TGCGAGAGCCGGGACTACTACAATGAGCAGTTCTTC | CESRDYYNEQFF
TRBJ1-1 | - | - | TRBV29-1 | TGCAGCGTTGAATCCGAGGGGGGACCCATGAACACTGAAGCTTTCTTT | CSVESEGGPMNTEAFF
TRBJ1-4 | - | - | TRBV4-2 | TGTGCCAGCAGCCAAGATCCCATCGCATCGGGGGTAAGAACTAATGAAAAACTGTTTTTT | CASSQDPIASGVRTNEKLFF
TRBJ2-1 | TRBD2 | - | TRBV27 | TGTGCCAGCAGTTTACTCGGACTAGCGTCGAATGAGCAGTTCTTC | CASSLLGLASNEQFF
TRBJ1-3 | TRBD1 | - | TRBV19 | TGTGCCAGTAGGCGACAGGGACTAGATGGAAACACCATATATTTT | CASRRQGLDGNTIYF
TRBJ2-7 | - | once | TRBV4-2 | TGTGCCAGCAGCCAAGAAACCTTCGGCTACGAGCAGTACTTC | CASSQETFGYEQYF
TRBJ2-7 | - | - | TRBV28 | TGTGCCAGCAGTTTCCCAGGAACCGTATACGAGCAGTACTTC | CASSFPGTVYEQYF
TRBJ2-2 | - | - | TRBV7-2 | TGTGCCAGCAGCTTAAACCTTCTCTGGGAGCTGTTTTTT | CASSLNLLWELFF
TRBJ2-2 | - | - | TRBV19 | TGTGCCAGTAGTATCACCCTCAACAGGGTCACCGGGGAGCTGTTTTTT | CASSITLNRVTGELFF
TRBJ2-7 | TRBD2 | - | TRBV15 | TGTGCCACCAGCAGCACTAGCGGGGGTACCTACGAGCAGTACTTC | CATSSTSGGTYEQYF
TRBJ1-1 | TRBD1 | - | TRBV19 | TGTGCCAGTAGTATGTCGGGACAGGGGAGCACTGAAGCTTTCTTT | CASSMSGQGSTEAFF
TRBJ2-3 | - | - | TRBV5-5 | TGTGCCAGCAGCTTGGGGGCAGGGGGGTCAGATACGCAGTATTTT | CASSLGAGGSDTQYF
TRBJ2-1 | TRBD2 | - | TRBV4-1 | TGCGCCAGCAGCCAAGTCACGACGAGCGGGATGGACAATGAGCAGTTCTTC | CASSQVTTSGMDNEQFF
TRBJ2-2 | TRBD1 | - | TRBV11-2 | TGTGCCAGCAGCCGACTGGGACAGGGTAACACCGGGGAGCTGTTTTTT | CASSRLGQGNTGELFF
TRBJ1-5 | TRBD1 | - | TRBV4-1 | TGCGCCAGCAGCCAATTGACAGGGAGTCAGCCCCAGCATTTT | CASSQLTGSQPQHF
TRBJ2-7 | - | - | TRBV18 | TGTGCCAGCTCGTCCCGGGACTCCACCTACGAGCAGTACTTC | CASSSRDSTYEQYF
TRBJ2-3 | - | - | TRBV7-9 | TGTGCCAGCAGCCTATCCGAGGTGGGCAGGGCAGATACGCAGTATTTT | CASSLSEVGRADTQYF
TRBJ2-2 | TRBD1 | - | TRBV11-1 | TGTGCCAGCAGCATCAACAGGGGGTCCACCGGGGAGCTGTTTTTT | CASSINRGSTGELFF
TRBJ2-7 | - | - | TRBV12-5 | TGTGCTAGTGGTCCCCCGGACCTTGTCATTTTC | CASGPPDLVIF
TRBJ2-7 | TRBD1 | - | TRBV28 | TGTGCCAGCAGTTTAAGGGGGCCGAGCTCCTACGAGCAGTACTTC | CASSLRGPSSYEQYF
TRBJ2-7 | - | - | TRBV7-2 | TGTGCCAGCAGTTCACGGGAGTTCCCCTACGAGCAGTACTTC | CASSSREFPYEQYF
TRBJ1-5 | - | - | TRBV11-2 | TGTGCCAGCAGCTTAGGGGGGGCCGATCGCAATCAGCCCCAGCATTTT | CASSLGGADRNQPQHF
TRBJ2-4 | - | - | TRBV2 | TGTGCCAGCACAGTGAGAGGGGCCAAAAACATTCAGTACTTC | CASTVRGAKNIQYF
TRBJ1-1 | - | - | TRBV19 | TGTGCCAGTAGTAAGGGACAGAACACTGAAGCTTTCTTT | CASSKGQNTEAFF
TRBJ2-1 | - | - | TRBV28 | TGTGCCAGCAGTTTCGGACAGACACGGGATGAGCAGTTCTTC | CASSFGQTRDEQFF
TRBJ1-2 | TRBD1 | once | TRBV27 | TGTGCCAGCAGTTCGGCAGGGGGAGGGGACTATGGCTACACCTTC | CASSSAGGGDYGYTF
TRBJ2-3 | - | - | TRBV11-2 | TGTGCCAGCAGCTTAGCTCCCCGGGGTACGGATACGCAGTATTTT | CASSLAPRGTDTQYF
TRBJ2-1 | - | - | TRBV7-3 | TGTGCCAGCAGCTCCCCGTCTTCGACCTACAATGAGCAGTTCTTC | CASSSPSSTYNEQFF
TRBJ1-1 | TRBD1 | - | TRBV19 | TGTGCCAGTACCAGGGGGGACAGAAACACTGAAGCTTTCTTT | CASTRGDRNTEAFF
TRBJ2-7 | - | - | TRBV7-9 | TGTGCCAGCAGCTCCTACGAGCAGTACTTC | CASSSYEQYF
TRBJ2-7 | - | - | TRBV27 | TGTGCCAGCAGACTGGTGAGCTCCTACGAGCAGTACTTC | CASRLVSSYEQYF
TRBJ1-5 | TRBD1 | - | TRBV11-3 | TGTGCCAGCAGCTTGCGGACAGGCGACACCTATAGCAATCAGCCCCAGCATTTT | CASSLRTGDTYSNQPQHF
TRBJ2-1 | - | - | TRBV7-8 | TGTGCCAGCAGCCGGTCTAGGCAGGGTGAGCAGTTCTTC | CASSRSRQGEQFF
TRBJ2-1 | TRBD2 | - | TRBV11-3 | TGTGCCAGCAGCCCACCGCGGGAGCCCTCCTACAATGAGCAGTTCTTC | CASSPPREPSYNEQFF
TRBJ1-1 | - | - | TRBV5-6 | TGTGCCAGCAGACGGGTGAACACTGAAGCTTTCTTT | CASRRVNTEAFF
TRBJ1-2 | TRBD1 | - | TRBV4-1 | TGCGCCAGCAGCCAAATGGGACAGGGGGGCTATGGCTACACCTTC | CASSQMGQGGYGYTF
TRBJ1-6 | TRBD1 | - | TRBV27 | TGTGCCAGCAGTCCCCCGGACAGGGTTGATTCACCCCTCCACTTT | CASSPPDRVDSPLHF
TRBJ2-3 | TRBD2 | - | TRBV7-9 | TGTGCCAGCAGCTTCTTGCGGGGGGGCACAGATACGCAGTATTTT | CASSFLRGGTDTQYF
TRBJ2-6 | - | - | TRBV6-1 | TGTGCCAGCAGTGAACGTGGGGGGCTTACCGGGGCCAACGTCCTGACTTTC | CASSERGGLTGANVLTF
TRBJ2-3 | - | few | TRBV4-1 | TGCGCCAGCAGCCCCGAGGGGGGATATAGCACAGATACGCAGTATTTT | CASSPEGGYSTDTQYF
TRBJ2-3 | - | - | TRBV6-5 | TGTGCCAGCAGTTACACGAGGCCCACAGATACGCAGTATTTT | CASSYTRPTDTQYF
TRBJ1-1 | - | - | TRBV6-5 | TGTGCCAGCAGTTACTCGCGGGGGTTGGCTTTCTTT | CASSYSRGLAFF
TRBJ2-5 | TRBD2 | - | TRBV9 | TGTGCCAGCAGCGTAGGACTAGCGGGAGGAGGAGAGACCCAGTACTTC | CASSVGLAGGGETQYF
TRBJ2-1 | - | - | TRBV5-8 | TGTGCCAGCAGCTTGGGAGACAATGAGCAGTTCTTC | CASSLGDNEQFF